A single sample gave rise to the 21 T cell receptor beta chains below, sequenced in a study of a mutant IDH1 vaccine in newly diagnosed glioma. The repertoire was sequenced with immunoSEQ multiplex PCR; TCRdb's copy has only in-frame clones and lacks some. The sample contains tens of thousands of clones, around nine tenths of which appear only once. Their antigens remain unidentified. The time point is: week 47, end of study. In every dose of vaccine, 300 ug of mutant IDH1 20-mer peptide was given alongside topical imiquimod. This material consisted of PBMCs, taken from a glioma patient whose treatment included an IDH1 peptide vaccine. The receptor set was obtained from a man aged 35 to 55 with glioma.

This chain connects TRBV11-2 to TRBJ2-2; unclear D gene. Germline V gene sequence: CDR1 SGHAT, CDR2 FQNNGV. CDR3 length equals 14 residues. The V end lost 2 bases, the J end lost 5 bases, and 9 bases lay between the germline ends. This CDR3 is CASSLIIGTGELFF. CDR3 sequence (DNA): TGTGCCAGCAGCTTAATTATCGGGACCGGGGAGCTGTTTTTT.

The rearrangement links TRBV5-4 to TRBJ2-2, with no clear D. Germline V gene lookup returns CDR1 SGHNT and CDR2 YYREEE (reference sequence). The ends were cut back, 0 bases at V and 7 bases at J, with 10 bases in the middle. The CDR3 is 14 residues long. The CDR3 region is CASSLVGSGGELFF. Written as DNA, the CDR3 is TGTGCCAGCAGCTTGGTTGGTTCCGGCGGGGAGCTGTTTTTT.

The chain joins TRBV9 to TRBJ1-6; D remains unclear. V was pared by 0 bases and J by 6 bases, with 7 bases between. This CDR3 region has 14 residues. Germline V gene data show CDR1 as SGDLS and CDR2 as YYNGEE. CDR3 in amino acids: CASSVAGFNSPLHF. Here the CDR3 DNA reads TGTGCCAGCAGCGTAGCCGGGTTTAATTCACCCCTCCACTTT.

In its sample, this clone was seen once. The CDR3 reads CASSRDRYEQYF. The CDR3 bases are TGTGCCAGCTCACGCGACAGGTACGAGCAGTACTTC. The J gene is TRBJ2-7, the V gene TRBV18; tentatively, D is TRBD1 (6 bases). Per the germline V gene, CDR1 is KGHSH and CDR2 is LQKENI. V was trimmed by 4 bases and J by 4 bases, leaving 8 bases between them. The CDR3 totals 12 residues.

CDR3 coding DNA: TGCGCCAGCAGTGAGTACAGGACGGAAGTGTGTCAGCCCCAGCATTTT. Translating it yields CASSEYRTEVCQPQHF. The chain employs TRBV10-1 and TRBJ1-5, with TRBD1 as a possible D gene (5 bases). Trimming shortened V by 1 base and J by 6 bases, and 16 bases separated the two germline ends. CDR3 length equals 16 residues. In germline, CDR1 is WNHNN, CDR2 SYGVQD (reference sequence).

This sequence joins TRBV4-1 and TRBJ1-2, with D perhaps matching TRBD1 (5 bases). From germline, CDR1 is MGHRA and CDR2 YSYEKL. V lost 2 bases to trimming and J lost 7 bases, with 14 bases between them. The CDR3 is 14 amino acids. CDR3 DNA: TGCGCCAGCAGCCAATTCGACAGCCCCAGTGGCTACACCTTC. This sequence encodes CASSQFDSPSGYTF.

The chain has TRBV19 and TRBJ2-7; tentative D call: TRBD1 (7 bases). The CDR3 is 15 residues long. V lost 3 bases, J lost 4 bases, and 16 bases lay in between. CDR1 and CDR2 (germline): LNHDA, SQIVND (reference sequence). The CDR3 reads CASSISGAGGYEQYF. The CDR3, as DNA: TGTGCCAGTAGTATTTCGGGCGCAGGGGGGTACGAGCAGTACTTC.

V usage is TRBV5-5 and J usage is TRBJ2-7; TRBD1 aligns across 9 bases. The CDR3 sequence is 16 residues long. Germline CDR1 SGHKS, CDR2 YYEKEE (reference sequence). J was trimmed by 5 bases and V by 1 base; bases with no gene match: 10. The CDR3 region is CASSLHNPGTGNEQYV. CDR3 coding DNA: TGTGCCAGCAGCTTGCATAATCCCGGGACAGGGAACGAGCAGTACGTC.

This sequence joins TRBV4-1 and TRBJ2-7; D uncertain. Germline values: CDR1 MGHRA, CDR2 YSYEKL. Trimming shortened V by 4 bases and J by 0 bases, and 13 bases separated the two germline ends. This CDR3 region has 15 residues. CDR3 DNA: TGCGCCAGCAGCCTCGAATTCGGTAACTCCTACGAGCAGTACGTC. This sequence encodes CASSLEFGNSYEQYV.

The genes are TRBV30 and TRBJ2-7; D is perhaps TRBD1 (6 bases). The germline gives CDR1 GTSNPN, CDR2 SVGIG (reference sequence). The CDR3 length is 14 residues. V was pared by 4 bases and J by 8 bases, with 21 bases between. The CDR3 DNA sequence: TGTGCCTGGATTATATCGGACAGAGAACATCAGCAGTACGTC. Translation: CAWIISDREHQQYV.

The chain links TRBV5-1 to TRBJ1-1, with a tentative D call TRBD1 (6 bases). The V gene lost 4 bases and the J gene lost 5 bases, with 15 bases spanning the gap. The CDR3 extends over 14 amino acids. CDR1 is SGHRS and CDR2 is YFSETQ in the germline V gene. In DNA, the CDR3 is TGCGCCAGCAGCGTACAGGGTGGGAGGACTGAAGCTTTCTTT. This codes for CASSVQGGRTEAFF.

The chain has TRBV28 and TRBJ2-7; D possibly corresponds to TRBD1 (5 bases). CDR1 is MDHEN, CDR2 SYDVKM, per germline. V dropped 7 bases and J dropped 2 bases, with 12 bases sitting between them. The CDR3 is 13 residues long. In DNA, the CDR3 is TGTGCCAGCAACCCCCAGGGAACCTACGAGCAGTACGTC. Protein product: CASNPQGTYEQYV.

This chain uses TRBV28 with TRBJ2-4; D not resolved. V was trimmed by 8 bases and J by 2 bases, leaving 16 bases between them. There are 15 residues in the CDR3. Germline loops: CDR1 MDHEN, CDR2 SYDVKM. CDR3 residues: CASWGAGRSKNIQYF. CDR3 nucleotide sequence: TGTGCCAGCTGGGGTGCCGGGCGGTCCAAAAACATTCAGTACTTC. Drawing the rest from reference TRBV28 and TRBJ2-4, the complete variable domain is DVKVTQSSRYLVKRTGEKVFLECVQDMDHENMFWYRQDPGLGLRLIYFSYDVKMKEKGDIPEGYSVSREKKERFSLILESASTNQTSMYLCASWGAGRSKNIQYFGAGTRLSVL.

A few counts support this clone. The genes are TRBV4-3 and TRBJ2-3; perhaps TRBD2 as D (6 bases). V was trimmed by 4 bases and J by 5 bases, leaving 22 bases between them. CDR3 length: 17 amino acids. Germline V gives CDR1 LGHNA, CDR2 YSLEER. CDR3 in DNA: TGCGCCAGCAGCCGCTTGCTGGGACTCGAAAGAGGAGATACGCAGTATTTT. Its translation is CASSRLLGLERGDTQYF.

This chain connects TRBV7-2 to TRBJ1-2; 10 bases are a match to TRBD1. The germline CDR1 and CDR2 sequences are SGHTA and FQGNSA. Trimming took 6 bases from V and 4 from J; bases not matched to a gene: 8. CDR3 size: 15 residues. The CDR3 coding sequence is TGTGCCAGCAGTCGGGACAGGGGCGACCGCTATGGCTACACCTTC. Protein sequence: CASSRDRGDRYGYTF.

The chain uses TRBV7-9 and TRBJ2-3; a weak D match, TRBD2 (6 bases). CDR1 and CDR2 from the germline V gene are SEHNR and FQNEAQ (reference sequence). Trimming left V 5 bases short and J 5 bases short, with 14 bases between. The CDR3 extends over 14 amino acids. The CDR3 DNA follows: TGTGCCAGCAGCCCGGGACTTGCCGAAGATACGCAGTATTTT. The encoded protein is CASSPGLAEDTQYF.

The chain links TRBV6-5 to TRBJ2-1; 10 positions match TRBD2. CDR1 and CDR2 from the germline V gene are MNHEY and SVGAGI. V lost 6 bases to trimming and J lost 9 bases; unmatched junction nucleotides: 2. CDR3 length equals 12 residues. The CDR3 spells CASSRLAGEQFF. The CDR3 DNA is TGTGCCAGCAGCCGACTAGCGGGTGAGCAGTTCTTC.

The rearrangement links TRBV5-1 to TRBJ2-3; TRBD2 might be the D (5 bases). Germline assignment: CDR1 SGHRS and CDR2 YFSETQ. V was clipped by 4 bases and J by 2 bases, with 20 bases between them. This CDR3 spans 17 amino acids. The CDR3 DNA sequence: TGCGCCAGCAGCCCGCACCTGGACTTACCATACACAGATACGCAGTATTTT. Translation gives CASSPHLDLPYTDTQYF.

The chain carries TRBV27 and TRBJ2-1, with TRBD2 matching 7 bases. The V and J ends lost 5 bases and 10 bases, in that order; junction bases with no gene match: 14. This CDR3 is built from 15 residues. From germline, CDR1 is MNHEY and CDR2 SMNVEV (reference sequence). DNA for the CDR3: TGTGCCAGCAGTCTTCTAGCGGATGGGGGAGGGGAGCAGTTCTTC. Translation: CASSLLADGGGEQFF.

The chain uses TRBV14 and TRBJ1-1; no clear D gene. Germline CDR1 is SGHDN and CDR2 is FVKESK. Trimming removed 2 bases from V and 8 bases from J, with 12 bases in between. This CDR3 contains 13 residues. CDR3 sequence: CASSQRWQVEAFF. The CDR3 DNA follows: TGTGCCAGCAGCCAAAGGTGGCAGGTCGAAGCTTTCTTT.

The CDR3 sequence: CASRSPTTGIGNEQFF. In DNA, the CDR3 is TGTGCCAGCAGGAGTCCTACCACAGGGATCGGCAATGAGCAGTTCTTC. This chain uses TRBV7-8 with TRBJ2-1; TRBD1 is a possible D gene (6 bases). The CDR3 contains 16 residues. With 6 bases removed from V and 6 bases from J, the gap between germline ends came to 21 bases. Germline V lookup: CDR1 SGHVS, CDR2 FQNEAQ.